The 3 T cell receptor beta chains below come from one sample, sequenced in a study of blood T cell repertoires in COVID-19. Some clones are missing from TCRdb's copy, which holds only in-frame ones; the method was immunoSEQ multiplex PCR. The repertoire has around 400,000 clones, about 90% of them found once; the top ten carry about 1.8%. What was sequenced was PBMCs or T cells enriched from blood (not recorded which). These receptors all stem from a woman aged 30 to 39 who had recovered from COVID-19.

The CDR3 DNA reads TGTGCCAGCAGTATAAGACAGGGAGCGGATTCACCCCTCCACTTT. As protein: CASSIRQGADSPLHF. V usage is TRBV28 and J usage is TRBJ1-6; 7 bases agree with TRBD1. V trimming: 5 bases; J trimming: 8 bases; junction bases outside the gene matches: 9. Looked up from germline, CDR1 is MDHEN and CDR2 is SYDVKM. The CDR3 length is 15 residues.

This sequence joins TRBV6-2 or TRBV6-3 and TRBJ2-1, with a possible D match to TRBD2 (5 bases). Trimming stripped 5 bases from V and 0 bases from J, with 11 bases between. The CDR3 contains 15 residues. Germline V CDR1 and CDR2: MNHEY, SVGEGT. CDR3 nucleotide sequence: TGTGCCAGCAGTCTCCGGGGAACCTCCTACAATGAGCAGTTCTTC. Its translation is CASSLRGTSYNEQFF.

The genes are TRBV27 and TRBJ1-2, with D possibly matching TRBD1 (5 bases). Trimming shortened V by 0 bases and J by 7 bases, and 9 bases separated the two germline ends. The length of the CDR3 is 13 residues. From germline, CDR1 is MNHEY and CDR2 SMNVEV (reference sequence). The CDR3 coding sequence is TGTGCCAGCAGTTTATCGGGAGGGGTTGGCTACACCTTC. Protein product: CASSLSGGVGYTF.